A selection of T cell receptor beta chains follows, all from one sample in a study of cytomegalovirus exposure and HLA in healthy donors. Profiling relied on immunoSEQ multiplex PCR, and the TCRdb table lists in-frame clones only, not all of them. The sample carries over 150,000 clones, 82% recorded once. The sequencing sample was made of PBMCs. These receptors were taken from a boy aged 2-9 years in good health and CMV-seronegative. Each CDR3 is given with its conserved first and last residue. Each record gives: D gene, V gene, clone size, CDR3 length, J gene, CDR3 protein, CDR3 DNA. The D gene is left open where the match is weak. The size of a clone is reported for some rows only, either as once, few or many, or as a class for expanded clones.

D: .
V: TRBV11-2
size: .
length: 13
J: TRBJ2-3
CDR3: CASSQGHTDTQYF
DNA: TGTGCCAGCAGCCAGGGGCACACAGATACGCAGTATTTT

D: .
V: TRBV19
size: .
length: 14
J: TRBJ1-6
CDR3: CASSIEAVRSPLHF
DNA: TGTGCCAGTAGTATAGAGGCGGTTCGTTCACCCCTCCACTTT

D: .
V: TRBV11-2
size: .
length: 16
J: TRBJ1-4
CDR3: CASSHPAGGSNEKLFF
DNA: TGTGCCAGCAGCCACCCGGCGGGGGGCTCTAATGAAAAACTGTTTTTT

D: TRBD1
V: TRBV6-6
size: few
length: 11
J: TRBJ2-7
CDR3: CASGQGYEQYF
DNA: TGTGCCAGCGGACAGGGCTACGAGCAGTACTTC

D: .
V: TRBV9
size: .
length: 13
J: TRBJ2-5
CDR3: CASSVADTETQYF
DNA: TGTGCCAGCAGCGTAGCCGACACAGAGACCCAGTACTTC

D: .
V: TRBV7-9
size: .
length: 14
J: TRBJ2-2
CDR3: CASSLATNTGELFF
DNA: TGTGCCAGCAGCTTAGCCACAAACACCGGGGAGCTGTTTTTT

D: TRBD1
V: TRBV4-1
size: .
length: 16
J: TRBJ1-4
CDR3: CASSQAGGTTNEKLFF
DNA: TGCGCCAGCAGCCAAGCAGGGGGCACGACTAATGAAAAACTGTTTTTT

D: TRBD1
V: TRBV4-3
size: few
length: 14
J: TRBJ1-2
CDR3: CASSRGTGGDGYTF
DNA: TGCGCCAGCAGCCGAGGTACAGGGGGCGATGGCTACACCTTC

D: .
V: TRBV30
size: .
length: 15
J: TRBJ1-4
CDR3: CAWSPLTEYSEKLFF
DNA: TGTGCCTGGAGTCCGCTTACAGAATACTCTGAAAAACTGTTTTTT

D: .
V: TRBV2
size: .
length: 15
J: TRBJ2-5
CDR3: CASSDPGTLKETQYF
DNA: TGTGCCAGCAGTGACCCCGGGACTTTAAAAGAGACCCAGTACTTC

D: .
V: TRBV28
size: few
length: 13
J: TRBJ1-2
CDR3: CASSLRGPYGYTF
DNA: TGTGCCAGCAGTTTGCGGGGGCCCTATGGCTACACCTTC

D: .
V: TRBV21-1
size: .
length: 15
J: TRBJ1-1
CDR3: CASSSPVQLNTEAFF
DNA: TGTGCCAGCAGCAGCCCCGTACAGCTGAACACTGAAGCTTTCTTT

D: .
V: TRBV2
size: .
length: 14
J: TRBJ2-3
CDR3: CASSVEAGVDTQYF
DNA: TGTGCCAGCTCGGTAGAGGCCGGGGTAGATACGCAGTATTTT

D: TRBD1
V: TRBV19
size: .
length: 14
J: TRBJ2-2
CDR3: CASTWTGRTGELFF
DNA: TGTGCCAGTACATGGACAGGGAGGACCGGGGAGCTGTTTTTT

D: TRBD1
V: TRBV7-3
size: .
length: 16
J: TRBJ1-2
CDR3: CASIPGQGNPLDGYTF
DNA: TGTGCCAGCATCCCGGGACAGGGGAACCCCCTAGATGGCTACACCTTC

D: .
V: TRBV6-5
size: .
length: 14
J: TRBJ1-2
CDR3: CASSYVGQTYGYTF
DNA: TGTGCCAGCAGTTACGTCGGACAGACCTATGGCTACACCTTC

D: TRBD1
V: TRBV7-2
size: .
length: 16
J: TRBJ2-7
CDR3: CASSLDSQGAAHEQYF
DNA: TGTGCCAGCAGCTTAGATTCGCAGGGGGCGGCCCACGAGCAGTACTTC

D: TRBD2
V: TRBV19
size: .
length: 14
J: TRBJ2-2
CDR3: CATRLAGVPGELFF
DNA: TGTGCCACCAGACTAGCGGGGGTCCCCGGGGAGCTGTTTTTT

D: .
V: TRBV6-5
size: .
length: 13
J: TRBJ1-5
CDR3: CASSAYSNQPQHF
DNA: TGTGCCAGCAGTGCCTATAGCAATCAGCCCCAGCATTTT

D: .
V: TRBV19
size: .
length: 14
J: TRBJ1-1
CDR3: CASSIERRATEAFF
DNA: TGTGCCAGTAGTATAGAGAGGAGGGCTACTGAAGCTTTCTTT

D: TRBD1
V: TRBV7-8
size: .
length: 18
J: TRBJ1-5
CDR3: CASSVRDRAQGGNQPQHF
DNA: TGTGCCAGCAGCGTCCGGGACAGGGCTCAGGGGGGCAATCAGCCCCAGCATTTT

D: TRBD1
V: TRBV27
size: .
length: 14
J: TRBJ1-4
CDR3: CASSFRTGNEKLFF
DNA: TGTGCCAGCAGTTTCCGGACAGGGAATGAAAAACTGTTTTTT

D: TRBD1
V: TRBV29-1
size: .
length: 13
J: TRBJ2-7
CDR3: CSVVGQFSYEQYF
DNA: TGCAGCGTTGTGGGACAGTTCTCCTACGAGCAGTACTTC

D: .
V: TRBV7-2
size: .
length: 16
J: TRBJ2-7
CDR3: CASSPRLSAGFYEQYF
DNA: TGTGCCAGCAGCCCTCGACTCAGTGCGGGGTTTTACGAGCAGTACTTC

D: .
V: TRBV9
size: .
length: 17
J: TRBJ2-6
CDR3: CASSVSDSSSGANVLTF
DNA: TGTGCCAGCAGCGTATCGGACAGTAGCTCTGGGGCCAACGTCCTGACTTTC

D: .
V: TRBV5-1
size: .
length: 12
J: TRBJ1-1
CDR3: CASRVSGTEAFF
DNA: TGCGCCAGCAGGGTAAGCGGCACTGAAGCTTTCTTT

D: .
V: TRBV2
size: .
length: 17
J: TRBJ1-3
CDR3: CASSRGGSIFSGNTIYF
DNA: TGTGCCAGCAGCCGGGGGGGGTCGATCTTCTCTGGAAACACCATATATTTT

D: .
V: TRBV7-9
size: .
length: 12
J: TRBJ2-7
CDR3: CASSLARAEQYF
DNA: TGTGCCAGCAGCTTAGCGCGGGCCGAGCAGTACTTC

D: TRBD1
V: TRBV9
size: .
length: 16
J: TRBJ2-6
CDR3: CASSEGQGPGANVLTF
DNA: TGTGCCAGCAGCGAGGGACAGGGACCCGGGGCCAACGTCCTGACTTTC

D: .
V: TRBV4-3
size: .
length: 14
J: TRBJ1-1
CDR3: CASSQTGGGTEAFF
DNA: TGCGCCAGCAGCCAGACGGGGGGGGGCACTGAAGCTTTCTTT

D: .
V: TRBV11-2
size: .
length: 14
J: TRBJ1-1
CDR3: CASSLRAMNTEAFF
DNA: TGTGCCAGCAGCTTAAGAGCTATGAACACTGAAGCTTTCTTT